Listed here are 31 T cell receptor beta chains from one sample, sequenced in a study of T cell responses to AZD1222 COVID-19 vaccine. Profiled with immunoSEQ multiplex PCR; TCRdb holds only in-frame clones, not every one. Of 75,000 to 80,000 clones detected, about 83% appear once; the ten largest clones hold 27%. The source was peripheral blood, collected 28 days after the second dose of the MenACWY control vaccine. The receptors here all came from an adult who received the MenACWY meningococcal vaccine as a control.

The sample holds a few counts of this clone. This chain joins TRBV30 and TRBJ1-2; 8 nucleotides line up with TRBD1. J was trimmed by 8 bases and V by 3 bases; bases with no gene match: 23. CDR1 and CDR2 (germline): GTSNPN, SVGIG (reference sequence). This CDR3 spans 18 amino acids. CDR3 sequence: CAWRGRVTGVGSVRGYTF. CDR3 nucleotide sequence: TGTGCCTGGAGGGGCCGTGTGACAGGGGTTGGTAGCGTGAGAGGCTACACCTTC.

The chain combines TRBV7-2 with TRBJ2-3; D not certain. Germline V gene sequence: CDR1 SGHTA, CDR2 FQGNSA. The CDR3 has 13 amino acids. V was pared by 6 bases and J by 4 bases, with 11 bases between. CDR3 region: CASSHSGADTQYF. CDR3 DNA: TGTGCCAGCAGTCACTCCGGTGCAGATACGCAGTATTTT.

The chain carries TRBV2 and TRBJ1-1, with a tentative D call TRBD1 (6 bases). The germline V gene has CDR1 SNHLY and CDR2 FYNNEI. With 0 bases removed from V and 6 bases from J, the gap between germline ends came to 8 bases. The CDR3 has 13 amino acids. The CDR3 nucleotides are TGTGCCAGCAGTGAAGCGAGACAGGCTGAAGCTTTCTTT. The encoded protein is CASSEARQAEAFF.

This clone was observed a few times. The V gene is TRBV11-2, the J gene TRBJ2-2, with no clear D. Germline V gene lookup returns CDR1 SGHAT and CDR2 FQNNGV. The CDR3 totals 14 residues. V was pared by 3 bases and J by 0 bases, with 5 bases between. The CDR3 spells CASSFSPNTGELFF. For the CDR3, the DNA is TGTGCCAGCAGCTTTTCCCCGAACACCGGGGAGCTGTTTTTT.

The chain couples TRBV9 to TRBJ2-1; TRBD1 matches at 9 bases. Germline V CDR1 and CDR2: SGDLS, YYNGEE. The length of the CDR3 is 14 residues. With V trimmed by 0 bases and J by 7 bases, 2 bases remained unmatched. The CDR3: CASSVGDRENEQFF. The CDR3 region has the DNA TGTGCCAGCAGCGTAGGGGACAGGGAGAATGAGCAGTTCTTC.

The chain is built from TRBV11-2 and TRBJ2-1; TRBD1 matches 12 bases. CDR1 is SGHAT and CDR2 is FQNNGV in the germline V gene. Losses at the gene ends were 1 base for V and 5 bases for J; bases not matched to a gene: 9. The CDR3 covers 18 residues. The CDR3 DNA reads TGTGCCAGCAGCTTAGGGGTCCTCCGGGACAGGGGGCACAATGAGCAGTTCTTC. Translation gives CASSLGVLRDRGHNEQFF.

The J gene is TRBJ2-7, the V gene TRBV30; possible D gene TRBD1, 5 bases. Germline assignment: CDR1 GTSNPN and CDR2 SVGIG (reference sequence). This CDR3 has 11 amino acids. V was trimmed by 7 bases and J by 4 bases, leaving 11 bases between them. As DNA, the CDR3 is TGTGCCTCACAGGCAGGATACGAGCAGTACTTC. Residues: CASQAGYEQYF.

This clone was recorded once. V gene TRBV2 combines with J gene TRBJ1-1, with D hard to call. V lost 3 bases to trimming and J lost 5 bases, with 19 bases between them. CDR1 SNHLY and CDR2 FYNNEI come from the germline V gene. CDR3 length: 16 amino acids. The CDR3 DNA reads TGTGCCAGCAGTGATTGGCAGGCGATATCCGGGACTGAAGCTTTCTTT. Translation gives CASSDWQAISGTEAFF.

A single count supports this clone. The chain links TRBV6-2 or TRBV6-3 to TRBJ2-1, with a tentative D call TRBD1 (5 bases). The CDR3 length is 16 residues. Trimming removed 2 bases at V and 4 bases at J, with 15 bases between. In germline, CDR1 is MNHEY, CDR2 SVGEGT. CDR3 residues: CASSYRDRPAYNEQFF. For the CDR3, the DNA is TGTGCCAGCAGTTACCGCGACAGACCAGCGTACAATGAGCAGTTCTTC.

The V call is TRBV9, the J call TRBJ2-1; 9 positions match TRBD2. The CDR3 loop spans 16 amino acids. After removal of 0 bases from V and 5 bases from J, the junction contained 6 bases not matched to a gene. Germline V gene data show CDR1 as SGDLS and CDR2 as YYNGEE. CDR3 DNA: TGTGCCAGCAGCGTAGGTGGCGGGACTAGCAACAATGAGCAGTTCTTC. The encoded protein is CASSVGGGTSNNEQFF.

The rearrangement links TRBV7-9 to TRBJ2-2; unclear D gene. The CDR3 is made up of 17 amino acids. Germline-derived CDR1 and CDR2 are SEHNR and FQNEAQ (reference sequence). V dropped 5 bases and J dropped 1 base, with 17 bases sitting between them. CDR3 sequence (DNA): TGTGCCAGCAGCCCCCCCCGGGCCAGCATGAACACCGGGGAGCTGTTTTTT. Its translation is CASSPPRASMNTGELFF.

The chain uses TRBV14 and TRBJ2-3; 12 bases fit TRBD1. V lost 4 bases and J lost 9; bases outside the gene matches: 8. The length of the CDR3 is 15 residues. Germline V lookup: CDR1 SGHDN, CDR2 FVKESK. This CDR3 reads CASSPGTGGTSTQYF. The CDR3 nucleotides read TGTGCCAGCAGCCCAGGGACAGGGGGCACGTCCACGCAGTATTTT.

V and J are TRBV6-2 or TRBV6-3 and TRBJ1-1; D remains ambiguous. This CDR3 region has 12 residues. Looked up from germline, CDR1 is MNHEY and CDR2 is SVGEGT. V lost 6 bases to trimming and J lost 1 base, with 6 bases between them. CDR3: CASSPGNTEAFF. As DNA, the CDR3 is TGTGCCAGCAGCCCTGGGAACACTGAAGCTTTCTTT.

The chain employs TRBV9 and TRBJ2-1, with TRBD1 identical over 7 bases. V lost 2 bases to trimming and J lost 1 base; unmatched junction nucleotides: 9. Germline assignment: CDR1 SGDLS and CDR2 YYNGEE. There are 17 residues in the CDR3. This chain's CDR3 is CASSVRYGQDSYNEQFF. CDR3 bases: TGTGCCAGCAGCGTCCGTTACGGACAGGATTCCTACAATGAGCAGTTCTTC.

V and J are TRBV29-1 and TRBJ2-1, with TRBD2 identical over 7 bases. CDR3 size: 13 residues. Trimming cost V 2 bases and J 5 bases; bases outside gene matches: 3. Germline CDR1 is SQVTM and CDR2 is ANQGSEA. CDR3 region: CSVEPGGNNEQFF. CDR3 DNA sequence: TGCAGCGTTGAACCCGGGGGGAACAATGAGCAGTTCTTC.

The chain carries TRBV7-2 and TRBJ1-2; D gene uncertain. CDR1 is SGHTA and CDR2 is FQGNSA in the germline V gene. V was shortened by 1 base and J by 6 bases, with 15 bases between the two germline ends. CDR3 size: 15 residues. In DNA form, the CDR3 reads TGTGCCAGCAGCTTAGATAGGGTGGAAGGAGATGGCTACACCTTC. As protein: CASSLDRVEGDGYTF.

The chain joins TRBV20-1 to TRBJ2-7, with D possibly called TRBD1 or TRBD2 (7 bases each). Looked up from germline, CDR1 is DFQATT and CDR2 is SNEGSKA (reference sequence). The CDR3 has 13 amino acids. V was trimmed by 3 bases and J by 5 bases, leaving 14 bases between them. CDR3 DNA sequence: TGCAGTGCTAGTGTTCAGGGGGGGGACGAGCAGTACTTC. Its protein is CSASVQGGDEQYF.

The chain carries TRBV3-1 (or the pseudogene TRBV3-2) and TRBJ1-6; D remains unclear. The V end lost 3 bases, the J end lost 6 bases, and 6 bases lay between the germline ends. Germline-derived CDR1 and CDR2 are LGHDT and YNNKEL (reference sequence). The CDR3 totals 13 residues. The CDR3 region is CASSHDGNSPLHF. CDR3 DNA sequence: TGTGCCAGCAGCCACGACGGTAATTCACCCCTCCACTTT.

The CDR3 protein is CASSSIRPRGYNEQFF. Here the CDR3 DNA reads TGTGCCAGCAGCTCTATACGCCCCAGGGGCTACAATGAGCAGTTCTTC. The V call is TRBV7-2, the J call TRBJ2-1; tentative D call: TRBD1 (6 bases). Germline V gives CDR1 SGHTA, CDR2 FQGNSA. The V end lost 4 bases, the J end lost 3 bases, and 16 bases lay between the germline ends. CDR3 length: 16 residues.

This rearrangement joins TRBV19 to TRBJ2-7; 8 nucleotides match TRBD2. The germline V gene encodes CDR1 LNHDA and CDR2 SQIVND (reference sequence). The length of the CDR3 is 15 residues. V lost 3 bases and J lost 5; bases outside the gene matches: 9. The DNA of the CDR3 is TGTGCCAGTAGTATCCGAGCGGGAGCGAGAAACGAGCAGTACTTC. Its translation is CASSIRAGARNEQYF.

The chain uses TRBV2 and TRBJ2-5; D remains unclear. The CDR3 sequence is 12 residues long. V was shortened by 6 bases and J by 2 bases, with 7 bases between the two germline ends. Germline-derived CDR1 and CDR2 are SNHLY and FYNNEI. The CDR3 reads CASSSPQETQYF. The CDR3 coding sequence is TGTGCCAGCAGCTCTCCACAAGAGACCCAGTACTTC.

The V and J genes are TRBV7-3 and TRBJ2-1; D is ambiguous. V dropped 3 bases and J dropped 2 bases, with 5 bases sitting between them. The germline CDR1 and CDR2 sequences are SGHTA and FQGTGA. The CDR3 is 13 amino acids. CDR3 nucleotide sequence: TGTGCCAGCAGCTTTGGACCCTACAATGAGCAGTTCTTC. It encodes CASSFGPYNEQFF.

The V and J genes are TRBV7-8 and TRBJ2-7; no clear D. Trimming stripped 6 bases from V and 7 bases from J, with 16 bases between. The CDR3 has 13 residues. Germline loops: CDR1 SGHVS, CDR2 FQNEAQ. As DNA, the CDR3 is TGTGCCAGCAGTAGGGCCTTATTCGCGGAGCAGTACTTC. It translates to CASSRALFAEQYF.

The chain employs TRBV2 and TRBJ2-5; D is ambiguous. V lost 7 bases to trimming and J lost 1 base, with 10 bases between them. Germline-derived CDR1 and CDR2 are SNHLY and FYNNEI. CDR3 length equals 13 residues. CDR3 region: CASKLPAQETQYF. For the CDR3, the DNA is TGTGCCAGCAAGCTACCTGCCCAAGAGACCCAGTACTTC.

V and J are TRBV28 and TRBJ1-2; D unresolved. The ends were cut back, 2 bases at V and 4 bases at J, with 17 bases in the middle. This CDR3 contains 16 residues. Germline CDR1 MDHEN, CDR2 SYDVKM. The CDR3 loop is CASSLTNSAYTYGYTF. Written as DNA, the CDR3 is TGTGCCAGCAGTTTAACGAACAGCGCATACACCTATGGCTACACCTTC.

The gene calls are TRBV19 and TRBJ1-4; D call uncertain. Germline loops: CDR1 LNHDA, CDR2 SQIVND (reference sequence). Trimming left V 7 bases short and J 10 bases short, with 13 bases between. The CDR3 consists of 12 residues. DNA of the CDR3: TGTGCCAGTACCCAAACGAACGGAAAACTGTTTTTT. Its translation is CASTQTNGKLFF.

The chain is built from TRBV2 and TRBJ2-7, with no clear D. V was pared by 6 bases and J by 0 bases, with 15 bases between. Germline CDR1 is SNHLY and CDR2 is FYNNEI. The CDR3 totals 15 residues. The CDR3, as DNA: TGTGCCAGCAGACCACCGGGCGGAAACTCCTACGAGCAGTACTTC. Amino acid sequence: CASRPPGGNSYEQYF.

The chain uses TRBV11-2 and TRBJ2-1; 9 positions agree with TRBD2. V shed 5 bases, J shed 4 bases, and the junction held 9 bases outside the gene matches. Germline CDR1 is SGHAT and CDR2 is FQNNGV. The CDR3 totals 16 residues. The CDR3 spells CASSTQGLAVYNEQFF. Here the CDR3 DNA reads TGTGCCAGCAGCACCCAGGGACTAGCAGTTTACAATGAGCAGTTCTTC.

This chain links TRBV10-1 with TRBJ2-2; D ambiguous. This CDR3 has 13 residues. The V gene's germline CDR1 is WNHNN and CDR2 SYGVQD (reference sequence). The V and J ends lost 3 bases and 0 bases respectively, with 2 bases between them. The CDR3 nucleotides read TGCGCCAGCAGTGATCCGAACACCGGGGAGCTGTTTTTT. Amino acids: CASSDPNTGELFF.

The gene calls are TRBV2 and TRBJ2-7; tentatively, D is TRBD2 (6 bases). Germline CDR1 SNHLY, CDR2 FYNNEI. V was trimmed by 5 bases and J by 7 bases, leaving 12 bases between them. The CDR3 runs to 12 residues. The CDR3 loop is CASSFGRGEQYF. The CDR3, as DNA: TGTGCCAGCAGTTTCGGTCGGGGGGAGCAGTACTTC.

The rearrangement joins TRBV10-3 to TRBJ2-1; D is perhaps TRBD1 (7 bases). The length of the CDR3 is 15 residues. Deletions cut 7 bases from V and 7 bases from J, with 20 bases between. Looked up from germline, CDR1 is ENHRY and CDR2 is SYGVKD. The CDR3 DNA follows: TGTGCCATCACGGATAACGGAGGGGGCGCGAATGAGCAGTTCTTC. Amino acid sequence: CAITDNGGGANEQFF.